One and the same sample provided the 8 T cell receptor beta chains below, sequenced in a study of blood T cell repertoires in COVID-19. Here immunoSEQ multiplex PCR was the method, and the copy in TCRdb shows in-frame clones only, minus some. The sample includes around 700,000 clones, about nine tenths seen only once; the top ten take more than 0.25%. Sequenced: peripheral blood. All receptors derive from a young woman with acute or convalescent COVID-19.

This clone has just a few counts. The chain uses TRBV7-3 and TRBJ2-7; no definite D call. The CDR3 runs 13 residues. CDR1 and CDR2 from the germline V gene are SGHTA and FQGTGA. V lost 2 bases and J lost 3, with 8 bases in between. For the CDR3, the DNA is TGTGCCAGCAGCTTACGCCTCGGCTACGAGCAGTACTTC. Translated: CASSLRLGYEQYF.

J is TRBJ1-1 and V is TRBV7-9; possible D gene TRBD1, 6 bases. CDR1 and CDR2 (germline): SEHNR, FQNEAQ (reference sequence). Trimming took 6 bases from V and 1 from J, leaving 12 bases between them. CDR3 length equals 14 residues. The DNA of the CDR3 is TGTGCCAGCAGGGACAGTAAACCGAACACTGAAGCTTTCTTT. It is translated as CASRDSKPNTEAFF.

CDR3 DNA: TGCGCCAGCAGCCAGCCCCAGACAGGGATGTATGATGAGCAGTTCTTC. This codes for CASSQPQTGMYDEQFF. This chain links TRBV4-1 with TRBJ2-1; 7 bases fit TRBD1. J was trimmed by 8 bases and V by 3 bases; bases with no gene match: 13. Germline V gives CDR1 MGHRA, CDR2 YSYEKL. This CDR3 has 16 residues.

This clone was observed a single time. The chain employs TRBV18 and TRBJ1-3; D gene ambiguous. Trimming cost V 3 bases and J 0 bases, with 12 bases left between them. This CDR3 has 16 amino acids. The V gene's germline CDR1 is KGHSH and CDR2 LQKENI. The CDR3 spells CASSPRSWPSGNTIYF. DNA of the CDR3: TGTGCCAGCTCACCCCGATCCTGGCCCTCTGGAAACACCATATATTTT.

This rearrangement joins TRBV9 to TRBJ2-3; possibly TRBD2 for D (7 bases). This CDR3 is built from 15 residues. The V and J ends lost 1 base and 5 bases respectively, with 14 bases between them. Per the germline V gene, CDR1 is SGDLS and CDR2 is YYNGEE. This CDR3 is CASSVQGGAGDTQYF. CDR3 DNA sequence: TGTGCCAGCAGCGTACAAGGGGGGGCAGGAGATACGCAGTATTTT.

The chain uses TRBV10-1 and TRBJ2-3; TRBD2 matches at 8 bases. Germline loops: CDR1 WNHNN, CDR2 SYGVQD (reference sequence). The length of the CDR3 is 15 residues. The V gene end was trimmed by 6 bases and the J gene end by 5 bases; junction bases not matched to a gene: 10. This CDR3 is CASSQELAVRDTQYF. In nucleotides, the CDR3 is TGCGCCAGCAGCCAGGAACTAGCGGTGCGAGATACGCAGTATTTT.

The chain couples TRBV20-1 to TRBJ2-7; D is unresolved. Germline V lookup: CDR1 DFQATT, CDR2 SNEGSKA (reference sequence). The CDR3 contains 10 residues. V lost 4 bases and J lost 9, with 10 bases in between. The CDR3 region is CSANLAGQYF. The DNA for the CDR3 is TGCAGTGCTAATCTCGCCGGGCAGTACTTC.

As DNA, the CDR3 is TGTGCCAGTAGTTTCCAGAACACTGAAGCTTTCTTT. It is translated as CASSFQNTEAFF. The gene calls are TRBV19 and TRBJ1-1; D is ambiguous. Germline-derived CDR1 and CDR2 are LNHDA and SQIVND (reference sequence). The CDR3 totals 12 residues. The V end lost 5 bases, the J end lost 1 base, and 5 bases lay between the germline ends.